Described below is a single TCR beta chain sequence and its context. This clonotype was detected only once. What this receptor recognizes is not known. Base qualities are missing; no much larger clone stands one base away. Resting on one read, the evidence is weak. These data originate in a study of T cell repertoires in cytomegalovirus infection (dated by TCRdb to about 2019). With respect to the entire study: The HLA type of each donor mattered for the analysis, because public TCR beta signatures pointed to carriage of CMV infection along with the matching HLA type. Study-wide findings and limitations: Cumulative frequency of public TCR beta family members discriminated carriers of CMV infection plus the relevant HLA type in this cohort and an independent roughly 320-donor cohort. In the ex vivo response, HLA-C-restricted CMV-specific TCR beta clonotypes were dominant, and in two of eight donors the single most frequent clonotype came from this HLA-C-restricted group.

These reads were obtained on an Illumina HiSeq 1500. TCRdb itself trimmed the public reads at Q25 with fastp, ran MiXCR and retained productive beta chains. Rows merge per CDR3 protein into single entries with the most common DNA and genes. This sample lists approximately 250,000 distinct CDR3 sequences; roughly 10% were detected once. More than 13% of the sample comes from the top ten. Sequencing input: PBMCs. The clonotype originates from a human donor in good health (CMV status not recorded). Some clones in this sample may be carry-over from other donors' samples.

DNA sequence: TGCAGTGCTAGTCCGCTAGCGGGAGTGGGCGAGCAGTACTTC. Its product reads: CSASPLAGVGEQYF. The rearranged segments are TRBV20-1 and TRBJ2-7, with 10 junctional bases fitting TRBD2. The CDR1 and CDR2 encoded by the germline V gene (reference sequence) are DFQATT and SNEGSKA. From V the trimming removes 3 bases and from J it removes 6 bases, while the gene matches leave 8 bases of the junction unaccounted for. The CDR3 measures 14 amino acids from cysteine to phenylalanine. The sequence is cut down to CDR3 DNA, 42 bases in frame from base 1.